The sequence of this TCR beta chain was determined in a study of cytotoxic CD8 clonotypes in ibrutinib-treated CLL (dated by TCRdb to the early 2020s). About the full investigation: The cohort had ten to twelve relapsed/refractory and approximately 15 treatment-naive patients; approximately 18 were IGHV unmutated. Cryopreserved peripheral blood mononuclear cells were collected before treatment, at response, and at either disease progression or sustained remission. Samples at response were collected after a median of roughly 13 months of treatment, with a range of about 6 to 40 months. Every remission and progressive disease sample was obtained while ibrutinib was still being received by the patients. On average, each sample had a few hundred thousand productive templates and more than 75,000 productive rearrangements. Of the approximately 86 participants in the trial, 20 to 30 had longitudinal samples available. Partial responses were observed in about 25 patients and complete responses in 2; after a median follow-up of around 68 months, remission was maintained in approximately 14 patients and progression was observed in some twelve. Study-level results and caveats: Baseline clonality was found to be higher than that of age-matched healthy donors and was strongly correlated with circulating CD8+ T-cell counts. Clonality rose at ibrutinib response, remained stable during sustained remission, and dropped back toward baseline at progression. Sampling times were not matched between patients in sustained remission and patients whose disease was progressing, and lymph node repertoires were not examined. Public clonotypes were found to be uncommon and were observed to contract or remain stable during treatment; the increase in clonality was shown to reflect expansion of private clonotypes at ibrutinib response.

As to this clone: Its binding antigen is unknown. Qualities for individual bases were not recorded, and no much larger clone is one base off.

CDR1 is given as LGHNA and CDR2 as YNFKEQ, both from the germline V gene. The CDR3 contains 15 residues, cysteine and phenylalanine counted. The retained sequence is limited to the CDR3, 45 bases, with the frame set at the first base. At the junction V is shortened by 1 base and J by 3 bases; bases outside the gene matches: 2. On a MiSeq, deep resolution sequencing aimed for a depth between 1 in 1 million and 1 in 200,000 T cells, with each clonotype covered approximately 9.8x on average. TCR beta libraries were generated with the immunoSEQ hsTCRB Kit. On the study's bioinformatics: Data were analyzed with ImmunoSEQ Data Assistant and ImmunoSEQ Analyzer, with V, D and J genes assigned per IMGT definitions. Clonality was computed as one minus normalized Shannon entropy of productive rearrangement frequencies, ranging from 0 to 1. Public clonotype analysis was restricted to overrepresented clonotypes comprising at least 0.05% of each patient's repertoire. About twelve repertoires from age-matched healthy donors, obtained from immuneACCESS, served as clonality controls. TCRdb limited this immuneACCESS table to in-frame rearrangements with V and J called. A share of clones is missing; checked studies link under half to unresolved V genes, and the rest is unexplained. That table supplies the V and J calls and clone size; D and trimming were determined from the DNA. The sample table shows 130,000 to 150,000 clones, and approximately 90% are seen once. The ten largest clones represent less than 14% of the sample.

Read against the paper, the sample's time point label means: approximately 11 months on ibrutinib. For TCR beta library preparation, 1.5 to 2 micrograms of genomic DNA were extracted from the cryopreserved PBMCs. Longitudinal blood samples from CLL patients on ibrutinib monotherapy underwent high-throughput TCR beta sequencing. Patients were enrolled in a phase 2 open-label single-center ibrutinib monotherapy trial. The V gene is TRBV4-2 and the J gene is TRBJ1-1, and TRBD1 aligns with 10 junction nucleotides. Here the sequenced sample was PBMCs, taken after 12 months of ibrutinib treatment. This clonotype originated in a human donor with chronic lymphocytic leukemia. The DNA sequence follows: TGTGCCAGCAGCCAAGCAGGACAGGGGGACACTGAAGCTTTCTTT. Translated, this is CASSQAGQGDTEAFF.